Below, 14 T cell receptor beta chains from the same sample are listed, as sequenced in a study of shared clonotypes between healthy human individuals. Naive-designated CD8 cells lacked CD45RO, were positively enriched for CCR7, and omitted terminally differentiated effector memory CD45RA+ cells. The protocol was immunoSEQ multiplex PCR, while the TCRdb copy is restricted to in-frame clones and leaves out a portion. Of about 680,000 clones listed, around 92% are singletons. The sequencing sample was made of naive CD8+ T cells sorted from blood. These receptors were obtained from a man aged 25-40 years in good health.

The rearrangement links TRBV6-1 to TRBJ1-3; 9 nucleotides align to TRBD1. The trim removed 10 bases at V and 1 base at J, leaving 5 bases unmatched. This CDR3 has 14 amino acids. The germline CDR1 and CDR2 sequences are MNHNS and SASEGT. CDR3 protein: CATSGTGSGNTIYF. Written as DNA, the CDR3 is TGTGCCACTTCCGGGACAGGGTCTGGAAACACCATATATTTT.

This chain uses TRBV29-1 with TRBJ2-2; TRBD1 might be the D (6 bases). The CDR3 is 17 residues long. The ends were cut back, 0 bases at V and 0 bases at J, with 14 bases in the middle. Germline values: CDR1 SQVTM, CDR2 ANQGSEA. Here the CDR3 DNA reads TGCAGCGTTGAAGATCTGGACAGCCCAACGAACACCGGGGAGCTGTTTTTT. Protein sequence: CSVEDLDSPTNTGELFF.

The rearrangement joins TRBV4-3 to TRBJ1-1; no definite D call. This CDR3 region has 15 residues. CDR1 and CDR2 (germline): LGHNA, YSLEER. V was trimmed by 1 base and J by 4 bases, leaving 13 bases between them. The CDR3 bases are TGCGCCAGCAGCCAAGGAGGTATCGATGGCACTGAAGCTTTCTTT. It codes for CASSQGGIDGTEAFF.

Written as DNA, the CDR3 is TGTGCCAGCAGTGACGGTAGCGGGAGCGCAGATACGCAGTATTTT. The encoded protein is CASSDGSGSADTQYF. The genes are TRBV6-4 and TRBJ2-3, with 9 bases identical to TRBD2. CDR1 is MRHNA and CDR2 is SNTAGT in the germline V gene. Trimming removed 2 bases from V and 4 bases from J; junction bases left unmatched: 4. The CDR3 runs 15 residues.

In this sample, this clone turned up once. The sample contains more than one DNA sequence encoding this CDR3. The CDR3 nucleotides are TGTGCCAGCAGCTTAGGGACAGGGCGGCAGCCCCAGCATTTT. This sequence encodes CASSLGTGRQPQHF. The chain joins TRBV7-9 to TRBJ1-5; 8 bases agree with TRBD1. Germline-derived CDR1 and CDR2 are SEHNR and FQNEAQ (reference sequence). V lost 1 base, J lost 7 bases, and 3 bases stayed unmatched. The CDR3 totals 14 residues.

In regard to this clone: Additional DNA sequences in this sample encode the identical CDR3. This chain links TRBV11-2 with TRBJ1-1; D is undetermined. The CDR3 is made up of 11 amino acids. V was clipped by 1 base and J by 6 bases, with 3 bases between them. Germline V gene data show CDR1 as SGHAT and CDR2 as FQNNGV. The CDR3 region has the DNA TGTGCCAGCAGCTTAGCGGCTGAAGCTTTCTTT. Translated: CASSLAAEAFF.

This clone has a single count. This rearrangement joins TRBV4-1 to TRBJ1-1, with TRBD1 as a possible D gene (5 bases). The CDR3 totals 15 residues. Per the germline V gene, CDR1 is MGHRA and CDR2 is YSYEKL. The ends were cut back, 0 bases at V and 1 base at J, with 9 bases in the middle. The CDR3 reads CASSQDWGGNTEAFF. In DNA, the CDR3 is TGCGCCAGCAGCCAAGATTGGGGGGGGAACACTGAAGCTTTCTTT.

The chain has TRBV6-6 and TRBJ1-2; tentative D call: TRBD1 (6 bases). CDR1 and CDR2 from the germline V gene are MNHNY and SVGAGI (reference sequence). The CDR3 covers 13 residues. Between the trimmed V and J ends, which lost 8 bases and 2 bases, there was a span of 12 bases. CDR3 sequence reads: CASWTEDNYGYTF. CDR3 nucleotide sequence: TGTGCCAGCTGGACAGAAGACAACTATGGCTACACCTTC.

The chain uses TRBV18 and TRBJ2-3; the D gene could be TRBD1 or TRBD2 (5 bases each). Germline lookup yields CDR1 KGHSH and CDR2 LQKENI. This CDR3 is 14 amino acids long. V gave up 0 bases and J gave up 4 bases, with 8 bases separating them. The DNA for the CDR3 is TGTGCCAGCTCACCACCATTGGGACCAGATACGCAGTATTTT. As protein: CASSPPLGPDTQYF.

The CDR3 spells CASSVPGQGSSGRAGNEQFF. In DNA, the CDR3 is TGTGCCAGCAGTGTACCGGGACAGGGCTCCAGCGGGAGGGCGGGTAATGAGCAGTTCTTC. V is TRBV2 and J is TRBJ2-1; TRBD2 is a possible D gene (10 bases). The germline V gene encodes CDR1 SNHLY and CDR2 FYNNEI. V dropped 4 bases and J dropped 7 bases, with 32 bases sitting between them. The CDR3 has 20 residues.

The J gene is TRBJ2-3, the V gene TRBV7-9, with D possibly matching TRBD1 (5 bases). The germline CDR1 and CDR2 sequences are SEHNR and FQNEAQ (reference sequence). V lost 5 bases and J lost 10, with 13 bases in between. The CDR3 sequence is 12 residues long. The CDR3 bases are TGTGCCAGCAGCCCCCCGGCAGGGCCGCAGTATTTT. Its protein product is CASSPPAGPQYF.

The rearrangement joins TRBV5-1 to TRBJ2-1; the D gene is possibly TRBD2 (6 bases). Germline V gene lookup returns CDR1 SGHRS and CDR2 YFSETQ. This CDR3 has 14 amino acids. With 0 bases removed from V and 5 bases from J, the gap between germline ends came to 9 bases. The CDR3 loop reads CASSLGRDHNEQFF. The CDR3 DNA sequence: TGCGCCAGCAGCTTGGGGCGGGACCACAATGAGCAGTTCTTC.

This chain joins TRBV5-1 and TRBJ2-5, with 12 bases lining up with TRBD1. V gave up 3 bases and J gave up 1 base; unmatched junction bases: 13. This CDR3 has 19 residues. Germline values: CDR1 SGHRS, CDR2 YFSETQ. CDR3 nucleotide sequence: TGCGCCAGCAGCTACTGGGACAGGGGGCGTATGGTAGCCCAAGAGACCCAGTACTTC. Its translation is CASSYWDRGRMVAQETQYF. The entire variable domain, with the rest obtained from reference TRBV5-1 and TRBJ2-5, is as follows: KAGVTQTPRYLIKTRGQQVTLSCSPISGHRSVSWYQQTPGQGLQFLFEYFSETQRNKGNFPGRFSGRQFSNSRSEMNVSTLELGDSALYLCASSYWDRGRMVAQETQYFGPGTRLLVL.

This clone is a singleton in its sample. The CDR3 bases are TGTGCCAGCAGCGTTAGGACAGGGATAGAGACCCAGTACTTC. Amino acids: CASSVRTGIETQYF. The chain recombines TRBV9 with TRBJ2-5; TRBD1 aligns across 8 bases. Germline assignment: CDR1 SGDLS and CDR2 YYNGEE. The CDR3 contains 14 residues. The J segment lost 4 bases and the V segment lost 2 bases, leaving 4 bases of the junction unmatched.